This T cell receptor beta chain originates from a study of identifying expanded T cells in peripheral blood (dated by TCRdb to the late 2010s). In terms of the full investigation: Separate aliquots of the same genomic DNA pool were sequenced to produce technical replicates, and four replicates were compared in pairs. Overall study outcomes, separate from this receptor: It was expected by the authors that biological variance in healthy repertoires might increase further over much longer intervals, such as months to years. Across all healthy donors, variance in clone template counts between approximately 2-week samples was found to increase significantly with total template count. The binomial model flagged approximately 1.2 differentially abundant clones between technical replicates, compared with about 15 over roughly 2 weeks and 18 to 20 over approximately four weeks. Across all healthy-donor time intervals, the beta-binomial model significantly lowered both the number of clones called differentially abundant and the false-positive rate.

From cysteine to phenylalanine, the CDR3 is 13 amino acids long. Here the CDR3 DNA is all that survives: 39 bases in frame from base 1. V is cut by 0 bases and J by 8 bases, and the space between the germline ends is 8 bases. CDR1 and CDR2, per the germline V gene, are SGHRS and YFSETQ. No immune events such as infections were documented for the healthy donors during the collection period. Time-dependent variance in a beta-binomial model of T-cell clone differential abundance was calibrated using healthy-donor blood repertoires as a training cohort. There were roughly 10 healthy donors in the training cohort, of whom 3 were female and 7 were male. Donor ages ranged from about 29 to 70 years, with an average of about 40 years. Obtained from a commercial supplier, whole blood was collected from each healthy donor at three time points set two to three weeks apart. For immunosequencing, genomic DNA was extracted from whole blood that had not been sorted.

As to this clone: Its antigen remains unidentified. Nothing much larger sits one base from this clone, and base qualities are not available.

TCRbeta CDR3 regions were profiled by bias-controlled multiplex PCR amplification of genomic DNA with the immunoSEQ Assay. As for how the authors treated the data: To quantify the absolute abundance of each unique TCRbeta CDR3 region, the sequences were collapsed and filtered. Differential abundance was tested with two models: a binomial (Fisher-equivalent) model and a beta-binomial model that adds time-dependent variance fitted from healthy donors. Clones with fewer than 5 combined templates were removed, and a clone was called differentially abundant if the clone's Benjamini-Hochberg FDR was below 0.01. In the beta-binomial model, variance was expressed as a function of the total template count across the two samples, in the form v = (b*log(k)+a)^2. This is the immuneACCESS table as TCRdb keeps it, with only in-frame sequences that have V and J called. A part of the clones is gone; compared with another copy, unresolved V genes explain less than half, and the rest is unexplained. V and J calls and clone size are as listed in that table; D and trimming were resolved from the DNA. This sample has 91,000 or so clones in its table, and 88% of those were observed once. The ten largest clonotypes hold 3% to 5% of the sample.

The TCR originated in a person aged 18 to 70 in good health. Material: blood. In this chain, TRBV5-1 is recombined with TRBJ1-4; the D gene is not confidently resolved. The nucleotides are TGCGCCAGCAGCTTGGAGGACGGGGAAAAACTGTTTTTT. It translates as CASSLEDGEKLFF.